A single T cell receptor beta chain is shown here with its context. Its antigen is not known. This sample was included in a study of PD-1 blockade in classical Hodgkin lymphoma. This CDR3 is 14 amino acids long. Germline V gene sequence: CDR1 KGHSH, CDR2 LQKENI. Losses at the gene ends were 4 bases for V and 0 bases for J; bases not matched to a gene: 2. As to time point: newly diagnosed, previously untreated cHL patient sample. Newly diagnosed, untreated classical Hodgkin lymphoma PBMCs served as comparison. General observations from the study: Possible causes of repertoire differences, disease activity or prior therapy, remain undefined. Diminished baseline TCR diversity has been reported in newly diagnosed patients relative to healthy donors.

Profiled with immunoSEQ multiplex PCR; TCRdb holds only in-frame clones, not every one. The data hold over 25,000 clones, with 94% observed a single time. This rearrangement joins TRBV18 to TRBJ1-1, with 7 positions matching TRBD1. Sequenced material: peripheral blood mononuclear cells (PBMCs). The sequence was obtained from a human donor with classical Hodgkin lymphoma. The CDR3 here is CASSQTGVNTEAFF. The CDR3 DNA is TGTGCCAGCTCACAAACAGGGGTGAACACTGAAGCTTTCTTT.